This entry describes one TCR beta chain. The data are from a study of spatial heterogeneity in lung cancer. Across the whole study: A consistent excess of beta-chain over alpha-chain sequences was detected.

Indicated time point: sample taken at primary tumor resection. Unsorted whole RNA samples from tumor, nontumor lung or frozen PBMC were sequenced. A total of around 76 untreated early-stage non-small cell lung cancer patients served as donors. V was trimmed by 1 base and J by 1 base, leaving 4 bases between them. Germline CDR1 SGHNT, CDR2 YENEEA. The CDR3 has 14 amino acids. TCRdb re-analysed the 5' RACE reads in MiXCR, keeping a single row per CDR3 protein. The sample carries 95,000 or so distinct CDR3 sequences, 7% to 9% recorded once. The chain couples TRBV11-3 to TRBJ2-2; D is ambiguous. The receptor was isolated from a male donor with early-stage non-small cell lung cancer. This material consisted of PBMCs, taken at surgery. This chain's CDR3 is CASSLAGNTGELFF. DNA for the CDR3: TGTGCCAGCAGCTTAGCCGGGAACACCGGGGAGCTGTTTTTT.